This T cell receptor (beta chain) was profiled in a study of blood T cell repertoires in COVID-19. Germline CDR1 reads SGHRS; CDR2 reads YFSETQ. The CDR3 length is 17 residues. Trimming removed 2 bases from V and 0 bases from J; junction bases left unmatched: 6. The method was immunoSEQ multiplex PCR; TCRdb's version includes in-frame clones alone and lacks a portion of them. The table records 270,000 or so clones, 75% to 90% of them present only once. Sequenced: peripheral blood. This TCR was sampled from a middle-aged man with acute or convalescent COVID-19. The chain is built from TRBV5-1 and TRBJ2-7, with 12 nucleotides matching TRBD2. The chain's CDR3 is CASSLGLAGRSSYEQYF. The CDR3 DNA reads as TGCGCCAGCAGCTTAGGACTAGCGGGGCGAAGCTCCTACGAGCAGTACTTC.